This section outlines one TCR beta chain sequence together with its context. Antigen unknown. CDR1 and CDR2 (germline): SGHNT, YYREEE (reference sequence). V was pared by 2 bases and J by 3 bases, with 6 bases of the junction left unmatched. The CDR3 contains 16 residues. Clones were sequenced by immunoSEQ multiplex PCR, and TCRdb holds only the in-frame ones, with some missing. Altogether 2.5 million or so clones are present, 85% to 95% being singletons, with the ten largest covering 0.11% to 0.15%. Naive CD45RA+ and memory CD45RA-negative subsets were split from CD4+ cells. The record originates from a study of shared clonotypes between healthy human individuals. Broader study findings: Naive subsets generally exceeded memory subsets in estimated richness. Between a handful of donors, naive CD4 clonotypes were shared at a level of about 5%. The four-donor shared clonotypes exceeded non-shared clonotypes in generation probability, with non-shared ones scoring lower.

Sample: naive CD4+ T cells sorted from blood. As for subset: CD45RA+ positively selected. This clonotype was sampled from a man in his late teens or twenties in good health. The rearrangement joins TRBV5-4 to TRBJ2-3; 10 bases are shared with TRBD2. The CDR3, as DNA: TGTGCCAGCAGCTTTTTCGAGCGGGAGGGGACAGATACGCAGTATTTT. Protein sequence: CASSFFEREGTDTQYF.